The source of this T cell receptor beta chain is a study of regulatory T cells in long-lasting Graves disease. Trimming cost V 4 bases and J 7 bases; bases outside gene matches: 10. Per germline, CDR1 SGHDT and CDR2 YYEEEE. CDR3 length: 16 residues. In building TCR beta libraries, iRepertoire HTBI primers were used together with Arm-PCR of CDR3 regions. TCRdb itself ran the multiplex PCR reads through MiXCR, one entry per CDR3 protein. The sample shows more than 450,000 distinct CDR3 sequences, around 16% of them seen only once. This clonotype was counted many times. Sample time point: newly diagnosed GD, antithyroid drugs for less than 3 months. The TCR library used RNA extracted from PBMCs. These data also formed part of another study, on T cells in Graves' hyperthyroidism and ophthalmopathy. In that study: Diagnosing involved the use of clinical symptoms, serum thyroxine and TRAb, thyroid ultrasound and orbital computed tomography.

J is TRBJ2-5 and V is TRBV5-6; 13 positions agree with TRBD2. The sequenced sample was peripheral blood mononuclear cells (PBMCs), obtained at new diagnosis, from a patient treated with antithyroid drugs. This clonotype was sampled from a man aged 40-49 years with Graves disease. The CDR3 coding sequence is TGTGCCAGCAGCCGGATACTAGCGGGAGGGCATGGGACCCAGTACTTC. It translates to CASSRILAGGHGTQYF.